This T cell receptor beta chain originates from a study of cytomegalovirus exposure and HLA in healthy donors. Study summary: Roughly 92 million unique TCRs, all from HLA-typed donors, were included in an early release of the data.

Turning to this clone: The antigen remains undetermined.

Although they were nominally healthy when sampled, donors likely had unrecorded immune exposures. CDR3 length: 13 residues. CDR1 is SGHAT and CDR2 is FQDESV in the germline V gene (reference sequence). V was pared by 5 bases and J by 7 bases, with 14 bases between. Study findings and constraints: The later analysis indicated that the majority of CMV-associated TCR beta chains appeared HLA-restricted.

Primers included in the PCR were 60 Vbeta and 13 Jbeta primers. In the authors' methods: In a later analysis, some 10 million of 75 million to 85 million unique beta chains occurred in at least two donors. Here immunoSEQ multiplex PCR was the method, and the copy in TCRdb shows in-frame clones only, minus some. V, J and clone size are those of that table, while D and trimming were read from the DNA. This sample's table has more than 40,000 clones. The rearrangement joins TRBV11-1 to TRBJ1-1; D not resolved. The sample taken for sequencing was PBMCs. The receptor comes from a woman aged 35 to 49 in good health and CMV-seronegative. The CDR3 DNA reads as TGTGCCAGCAGCCGAAGACAATTTGGTGAAGCTTTCTTT. Amino acid sequence: CASSRRQFGEAFF. The variable domain in full, completed from reference TRBV11-1 and TRBJ1-1, reads EAEVAQSPRYKITEKSQAVAFWCDPISGHATLYWYRQILGQGPELLVQFQDESVVDDSQLPKDRFSAERLKGVDSTLKIQPAELGDSAMYLCASSRRQFGEAFFGQGTRLTVV.